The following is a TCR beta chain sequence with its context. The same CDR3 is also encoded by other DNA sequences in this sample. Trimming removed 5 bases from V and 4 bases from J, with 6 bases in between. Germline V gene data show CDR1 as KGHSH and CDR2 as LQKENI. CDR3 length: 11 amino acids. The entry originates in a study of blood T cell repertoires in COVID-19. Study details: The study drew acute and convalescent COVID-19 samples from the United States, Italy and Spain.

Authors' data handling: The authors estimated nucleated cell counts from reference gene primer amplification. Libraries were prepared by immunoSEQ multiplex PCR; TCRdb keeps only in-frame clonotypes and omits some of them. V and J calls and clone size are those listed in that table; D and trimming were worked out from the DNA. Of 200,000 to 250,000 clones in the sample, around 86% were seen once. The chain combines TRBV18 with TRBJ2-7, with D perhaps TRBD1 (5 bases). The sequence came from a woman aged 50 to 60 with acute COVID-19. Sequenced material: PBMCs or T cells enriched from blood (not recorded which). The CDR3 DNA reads TGTGCCAGCTCAAGACAGTACGAGCAGTACTTC. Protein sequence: CASSRQYEQYF. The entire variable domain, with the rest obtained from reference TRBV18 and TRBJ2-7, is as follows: NAGVMQNPRHLVRRRGQEARLRCSPMKGHSHVYWYRQLPEEGLKFMVYLQKENIIDESGMPKERFSAEFPKEGPSILRIQQVVRGDSAAYFCASSRQYEQYFGPGTRLTVT.